This entry lists 12 T cell receptor beta chains sequenced from one sample in a study of blood T cells in healthy people across ages. Then a second PCR, running about 6 to 12 cycles, was carried out with a sample-barcoded 5' primer and a J-beta primer mix. TCRdb re-called the 5' RACE reads with MiXCR, one entry per CDR3 protein. Of a few hundred thousand distinct CDR3 sequences listed, about 26% are singletons. These data were likewise used in another study, on T cells of mothers and their children.

The sequenced material came from blood. The receptors stem from a boy aged 2 to 10 in good health.

This clonotype showed up many times. The CDR3 DNA reads TGCAGCGGCTCCAGGGGGCAGGTCGCTGAGCAGTTCTTC. This gives the protein CSGSRGQVAEQFF. The chain recombines TRBV29-1 with TRBJ2-1; 8 nucleotides align to TRBD1. Losses at the gene ends were 7 bases for V and 9 bases for J; bases not matched to a gene: 11. This CDR3 is built from 13 residues. Germline-derived CDR1 and CDR2 are SQVTM and ANQGSEA.

In this sample, this clonotype turned up a few times. The J gene is TRBJ2-5, the V gene TRBV5-1; D is unresolved. Trimming left V 0 bases short and J 1 base short, with 7 bases between. The length of the CDR3 is 14 residues. CDR1 is SGHRS and CDR2 is YFSETQ in the germline V gene. The CDR3 region has the DNA TGCGCCAGCAGCTTGGGTGTAACCCAAGAGACCCAGTACTTC. Translated: CASSLGVTQETQYF. The complete variable domain, with remaining parts taken from reference TRBV5-1 and TRBJ2-5, reads KAGVTQTPRYLIKTRGQQVTLSCSPISGHRSVSWYQQTPGQGLQFLFEYFSETQRNKGNFPGRFSGRQFSNSRSEMNVSTLELGDSALYLCASSLGVTQETQYFGPGTRLLVL.

This rearrangement joins TRBV10-3 to TRBJ1-6, with a tentative D call TRBD1 (5 bases). Germline V lookup: CDR1 ENHRY, CDR2 SYGVKD. This CDR3 spans 15 amino acids. The V end was cut by 5 bases, the J end by 6 bases, with 14 bases between. The CDR3 coding sequence is TGTGCCATCAGTTTGACGGACAATCCTAATTCACCCCTCCACTTT. Translated: CAISLTDNPNSPLHF.

The J gene is TRBJ2-5, the V gene TRBV10-3; 8 nucleotides line up with TRBD2. The germline gives CDR1 ENHRY, CDR2 SYGVKD. There are 14 residues in the CDR3. Trimming cost V 8 bases and J 1 base; bases outside gene matches: 6. The DNA of the CDR3 is TGTGCCATCGGCGGTAGCGGGACCCAAGAGACCCAGTACTTC. The encoded protein is CAIGGSGTQETQYF.

The chain links TRBV6-1 to TRBJ2-5, with 14 bases lining up with TRBD2. V shed 10 bases and J 2 bases; nucleotides not matched to a gene: 15. Germline V lookup: CDR1 MNHNS, CDR2 SASEGT. The CDR3 spans 18 residues. The CDR3 DNA reads as TGTGCCACTGACCTAGGGACTAGCGGGAGAGGCCCTCAAGAGACCCAGTACTTC. Protein product: CATDLGTSGRGPQETQYF.

This clonotype was seen a handful of times. The chain joins TRBV20-1 to TRBJ2-4; possible D gene TRBD1, 6 bases. The germline gives CDR1 DFQATT, CDR2 SNEGSKA (reference sequence). V lost 6 bases and J 8 bases, leaving 20 bases between the germline ends. The CDR3 is 14 amino acids. CDR3 DNA: TGCAGTGCCCCGCCCGGACAGCGAGGGGACATTCAGTACTTC. Its translation is CSAPPGQRGDIQYF.

CDR3 in amino acids: CATGRSSGLNEQFF. The DNA for the CDR3 is TGTGCCACCGGTCGTTCTAGCGGACTCAATGAGCAGTTCTTC. The gene calls are TRBV24-1 and TRBJ2-1; 7 positions match TRBD2. The ends lost 9 bases at V and 6 bases at J; junction bases unmatched: 10. This CDR3 spans 14 amino acids. CDR1 and CDR2 from the germline V gene are KGHDR and SFDVKD.

This clonotype was picked up many times. This sequence joins TRBV7-9 and TRBJ2-6; no reliable D call. V lost 3 bases and J lost 2, with 11 bases in between. The germline gives CDR1 SEHNR, CDR2 FQNEAQ (reference sequence). CDR3 size: 16 residues. The CDR3 sequence: CASSLKSGAGANVLTF. CDR3 nucleotides: TGTGCCAGCAGCTTGAAATCGGGTGCTGGGGCCAACGTCCTGACTTTC.

The chain is built from TRBV20-1 and TRBJ1-2; no firm D call. This CDR3 contains 11 residues. V was cut by 3 bases and J by 7 bases, with 9 bases left in between. Germline values: CDR1 DFQATT, CDR2 SNEGSKA (reference sequence). CDR3 DNA sequence: TGCAGTGCTAGCTTTTCTCGTGGCTACACCTTC. Residues: CSASFSRGYTF.

The chain has TRBV7-9 and TRBJ2-1; TRBD1 matches 8 bases. V was pared by 3 bases and J by 12 bases, with 13 bases of the junction left unmatched. The CDR3 extends over 15 amino acids. Germline CDR1 is SEHNR and CDR2 is FQNEAQ (reference sequence). The CDR3 loop reads CASSLERTGQDGQFF. In DNA form, the CDR3 reads TGTGCCAGCAGCTTGGAAAGGACAGGGCAGGATGGGCAGTTCTTC.

The V call is TRBV20-1, the J call TRBJ2-3, with 12 bases aligning to TRBD2. V gave up 2 bases and J gave up 4 bases; unmatched junction bases: 4. The CDR3 has 15 residues. Per the germline V gene, CDR1 is DFQATT and CDR2 is SNEGSKA (reference sequence). DNA for the CDR3: TGCAGTGCTAGAACCGGGACTAGCGGGTCAGATACGCAGTATTTT. This encodes CSARTGTSGSDTQYF.

V and J are TRBV7-9 and TRBJ2-7, with unresolved D. The germline CDR1 and CDR2 sequences are SEHNR and FQNEAQ (reference sequence). This CDR3 is built from 17 residues. V lost 6 bases, J lost 0 bases, and 21 bases lay in between. In DNA form, the CDR3 reads TGTGCCAGCAGACCAGGTTTCATTGCGGAGAGCTCCTACGAGCAGTACTTC. This translates into CASRPGFIAESSYEQYF.